This TCR beta chain emerged from a study of blood T cell repertoires in COVID-19. As originally analysed: Scientists estimated how many nucleated cells there were by amplifying reference gene primers. Assay: immunoSEQ multiplex PCR; the TCRdb copy retains only in-frame clones and omits some. V and J calls and clone size come straight from that table; D and trimming were deduced from the DNA. The sample carries 79,000 or so clones, 80% to 90% recorded once. This CDR3 region has 15 residues. The germline V gene has CDR1 MDHEN and CDR2 SYDVKM. The V end lost 7 bases, the J end lost 0 bases, and 12 bases lay between the germline ends. Seattle's enrolled individuals joined amid active infection and were then monitored longitudinally.

The sequenced sample consisted of peripheral blood. This clonotype was sampled from a man between 60 and 75 years old with COVID-19, enrolled during active disease. The V gene is TRBV28, the J gene TRBJ1-4; no firm D call. CDR3 sequence: CASNPFGATNEKLFF. The CDR3 DNA reads as TGTGCCAGCAACCCCTTCGGTGCAACTAATGAAAAACTGTTTTTT. The full variable domain, in which reference TRBV28 and TRBJ1-4 provide the parts outside the CDR3, is DVKVTQSSRYLVKRTGEKVFLECVQDMDHENMFWYRQDPGLGLRLIYFSYDVKMKEKGDIPEGYSVSREKKERFSLILESASTNQTSMYLCASNPFGATNEKLFFGSGTQLSVL.